This T cell receptor (beta chain) was obtained from a study of blood T cell repertoires in COVID-19. Background on the study: COVID-19 samples collected from the United States, Italy and Spain covered acute and convalescent phases. In each case, the material was cDNA or gDNA derived from T cells, B-cell-depleted T cells, or PBMCs.

CDR1 is KGHSH and CDR2 is LQKENI in the germline V gene. V gave up 0 bases and J gave up 4 bases, with 7 bases separating them. CDR3 length: 13 residues. The assay was immunoSEQ multiplex PCR, and TCRdb's table has in-frame clones only and misses some. This sample yields about 140,000 clones, of which 75% to 80% are seen a single time; approximately 9% belongs to the top ten. The clonotype was recovered from a woman between 45 and 60 years old with active or convalescent COVID-19. V is TRBV18 and J is TRBJ2-7; weak D call: TRBD2 (6 bases). Sequences were obtained from peripheral blood. This chain's CDR3 is CASSPPAGYEQYF. CDR3 nucleotides: TGTGCCAGCTCACCACCCGCGGGGTACGAGCAGTACTTC.